This TCR beta chain was sequenced during a study of CD8 T cells in Susac syndrome. This clonotype occurred a few times. Its target is not known. Findings and limits, study-wide: The authors acknowledged that the study's TCR sequencing and HLA analysis involved relatively few individuals.

TCR beta sequences were obtained from blood CD8+ and CD4+ T cells. Healthy donors constituted the controls, which were matched for age and sex. Bulk CD8+ and CD4+ cells came from magnetic negative isolation; CD8+ TEMRA by FACS. It was with random hexamers that 0.5 to 1 ug RNA was reverse transcribed. TCRdb independently ran MiXCR on the immunoSEQ multiplex PCR reads; one entry per CDR3 protein. Here the sample spans about 120,000 distinct CDR3 sequences, about nine tenths being singletons. V was trimmed by 2 bases and J by 8 bases, leaving 6 bases between them. The CDR3 runs 12 residues. The sequencing input was CD4+ T cells from PBMCs. V and J are TRBV12-3 or TRBV12-4 and TRBJ1-4; D not resolved. This receptor was taken from a human donor in good health. The DNA for the CDR3 is TGTGCCAGCAGTTTAAGGAGAGAAAAACTGTTTTTT. This gives the protein CASSLRREKLFF.